This section outlines one TCR beta chain sequence together with its context. What this receptor recognizes is not known. No base-level quality is on record; no much larger clone is a single base apart. Patients with a history of autoimmune disease or receiving systemic immunosuppression were excluded from the trial. Peripheral blood for TCR sequencing was collected from all dose cohorts at baseline, on cycle 4 day 1, and on cycle 7 day 1. The samples were taken from a phase I, first-in-human, multicenter, open-label dose-escalation trial of ivuxolimab. The trial enrolled adults with locally advanced or metastatic head and neck squamous cell, hepatocellular, melanoma or renal cell carcinoma. Before TCR sequencing, CD4+ T cells and CD8+ T cells from peripheral blood were sorted into separate populations. This sample is drawn from a study of OX40 agonist ivuxolimab in advanced cancers. About the full investigation: The costimulatory receptor OX40 (CD134) was targeted by ivuxolimab, a fully human IgG2 agonistic monoclonal antibody. Intravenous ivuxolimab was administered to patients every 2 weeks at six dose levels: 0.01, 0.1, 0.3, 1.5, 3 and 10 mg/kg. Among the approximately 54 dose-escalation patients, about 19 had hepatocellular carcinoma, 15 melanoma, 9 renal cell carcinoma and 9 head and neck cancer. A male proportion of roughly 80% and a mean age of 60 years, ranging from 23 to 79, were recorded for the dose-escalation cohort. Patients were allowed to have had prior anti-PD-1, anti-PD-L1 or anti-CTLA-4 therapy, and 40% of the dose-escalation patients had been treated with checkpoint inhibitors. Partial responses occurred in three dose-escalation patients: two with cutaneous melanoma and one with hepatocellular carcinoma. Peripheral TCRbeta sequencing was intended to test whether TCR sequence diversity was altered and clonal T-cell expansion was caused by ivuxolimab. The paper describes the monotherapy dose-escalation part (N of about 47 patients) of the phase I trial of ivuxolimab. Paper-wide results and their limitations: Which antigens the clonally expanded peripheral T cells were specific for was not determined. Low levels of normalized T-cell clonal expansion were also seen in some patients who did not respond. After ivuxolimab, expanded clones were on average more numerous among CD8+ T cells than among CD4+ T cells. In partial responders in the 0.1-3.0 mg/kg groups, normalized peripheral clonal expansion was found to be among the lowest, especially among CD8+ T cells. Clonal expansion of both CD4+ and CD8+ blood T cells was observed from baseline to week 6 at doses 0.1 to 3.0 mg/kg.

Reading from cysteine to phenylalanine, the CDR3 counts 15 amino acids. The retained sequence is limited to the CDR3, 45 bases, with the frame set at the first base. From the germline V gene, CDR1 is SGDLS and CDR2 is YYNGEE. V is shortened by 0 bases, J by 7 bases, and the region joining them spans 13 bases. For sequencing of the TCRbeta CDR3 region, genomic DNA was extracted from the sorted cells. The immunoSEQ Assay was used for sequencing of TCRbeta CDR3 regions. TCRdb took over this immuneACCESS table, retaining in-frame rearrangements with V and J assigned. Such tables are incomplete; in checked studies, under half of the missing clones stem from an unresolved V gene, and the remainder is unexplained. The sample has 100,000 or so clones on record, approximately 94% of them singletons. Jointly, the top ten make up less than 0.2% of the sample.

The rearrangement combines TRBV9 with TRBJ2-2, with the D gene not clear enough to name. This receptor was obtained from an adult with an advanced solid tumor such as melanoma, head and neck, liver or kidney cancer. This specimen was CD4+ or CD8+ T cells sorted from blood, taken in a trial of the OX40 agonist ivuxolimab. The CDR3 protein: CASSVESWAGGELFF. The DNA sequence is given as TGTGCCAGCAGCGTAGAATCGTGGGCTGGCGGGGAGCTGTTTTTT.